This T cell receptor beta chain came from a study of blood T cell repertoires in COVID-19. Germline lookup yields CDR1 KGHSH and CDR2 LQKENI. After removal of 2 bases from V and 5 bases from J, the junction contained 8 bases not matched to a gene. The CDR3 length is 16 residues. Sequencing used immunoSEQ multiplex PCR; TCRdb keeps in-frame clones, though not all of them. This repertoire shows tens of thousands of clones, 86% found once; its top ten account for less than 35%. The TCR comes from a man aged 45-65 years with active or convalescent COVID-19. Sequencing was done on a sample of peripheral blood. This chain connects TRBV18 to TRBJ2-2; TRBD2 matches 7 bases. This chain's CDR3 is CASSPSGGLKTGELFF. In DNA form, the CDR3 reads TGTGCCAGCTCACCATCGGGGGGTCTAAAGACCGGGGAGCTGTTTTTT.